Here is one T cell receptor (beta chain) with its context. Its antigen specificity is not known. Base qualities are not provided; no much larger clone lies one nucleotide away. Different DNA sequences within this sample yield the same CDR3. The CDR3 regions of human TCRbeta chains were analyzed by immunosequencing. As for the original processing: TCRs in the repertoires were compared against a reference library of SARS-CoV-2-specific TCRs that had been generated with the MIRA antigen-specificity platform. Breadth was defined as the fraction of unique TCRs that were SARS-CoV-2-associated. Depth was defined as the fraction of total T cells that were SARS-CoV-2-associated. Using the MIRA data, each spike-specific TCR was assigned both to the spike region to which the TCR was reactive and to a CD4 or CD8 class. Log10-transformed breadth and depth values were compared by one-way ANOVA with Sidak's multiple comparisons tests. TCRdb obtained this table from immuneACCESS and retained in-frame rearrangements with V and J assigned. These tables miss some clones; where compared with another copy, unresolved V genes account for less than half of the shortfall, and the remainder is unexplained. That table supplies the V and J calls and clone size; D and trimming were determined from the DNA. The sample table shows approximately 94,000 clones, and approximately 89% are seen once. 4% to 5% of the sample lies in the top ten.

This record belongs to a study of T cell responses to AZD1222 COVID-19 vaccine (dated by TCRdb to the early 2020s). In the study overall: TCR sequencing covered roughly 230 trial participants: 200 to 210 given two doses of AZD1222 and around 25 given two doses of MenACWY control vaccine. Trial participants were enrolled by age into 18-55, 56-69 and 70-plus year subgroups, with roughly 160, 29 and 62 TCR-sequenced participants respectively.

Reading the label with the study, this specimen's time point is: baseline before first vaccination. The label giving this sample's treatment or condition can be read as: meningococcal conjugate vaccine given as trial control. The vaccinee samples were drawn from two UK trials, COV001 and COV002, one of which was a single-blind randomized controlled phase 2/3 trial testing AZD1222 (ChAdOx1 nCoV-19) in healthy adults. For TCRbeta chain sequencing, PBMC samples were collected from trial participants at day 0 and at day 28 after the second dose. Findings and caveats that apply to the study as a whole: Reportedly, almost half of the unique spike-specific TCRs recognized epitopes lying outside the regions that are mutated in the B.1.351 and B.1.1.7 variants. In the small 56-69-year group, the increase in depth fell short of significance, most likely because of low power. Conclusions about previously exposed vaccinees are limited, since just five or six AZD1222 recipients were seropositive for SARS-CoV-2 at baseline. After two AZD1222 doses, spike-specific TCR breadth and depth were significantly higher than at day 0 and than in MenACWY recipients. Vaccine-associated CD4 TCRs spanned the whole spike protein, with dominant responses in regions 160-218 and 743-854. Because no day 14 peak-response samples were available, the repertoires could be characterized only after the peak T cell response. Participants were mostly white British, with more females than males. The authors suggested clonal diversity may have been underestimated.

This specimen consisted of peripheral blood, obtained on day 0 of MenACWY control vaccination. The receptor's source is an adult in good health.

In nucleotides, the sequence is TGTGCCAGCAGCTCAAGACAGGGTGGCACTGAAGCTTTCTTT. Translated, it reads CASSSRQGGTEAFF. Recombination connected TRBV7-2 to TRBJ1-1, with 7 central nucleotides matching TRBD1. The germline V gene supplies CDR1 SGHTA and CDR2 FQGNSA. Germline trimming: 4 bases from V, 4 bases from J; junction bases outside gene matches: 6. The CDR3 contains 14 residues, cysteine and phenylalanine counted. Only the CDR3 portion is preserved as DNA: 42 bases, with reading frame beginning at the first base.